The next 23 T cell receptor beta chains were all read from a single sample in a study of blood T cell repertoires in COVID-19. Only in-frame clones appear in the TCRdb table, and some are missing; sequencing was by immunoSEQ multiplex PCR. This sample has roughly 230,000 clones, with roughly 84% found just once. Sequences were obtained from peripheral blood. The origin of the receptors is a woman aged 80 or over with COVID-19, enrolled during active disease.

This sequence joins TRBV18 and TRBJ1-3; tentatively, D is TRBD1 (6 bases). This CDR3 comprises 15 residues. Looked up from germline, CDR1 is KGHSH and CDR2 is LQKENI. V was shortened by 3 bases and J by 4 bases, with 13 bases between the two germline ends. CDR3 nucleotides: TGTGCCAGCTCACCCAACCCACAGGGAGGAAACACCATATATTTT. Residues: CASSPNPQGGNTIYF.

This clone was recorded only once. The chain employs TRBV6-5 and TRBJ1-2, with 9 bases that match TRBD1. The CDR3 length is 13 residues. Germline assignment: CDR1 MNHEY and CDR2 SVGAGI. The ends lost 2 bases at V and 6 bases at J; junction bases unmatched: 1. CDR3 in amino acids: CASSYGQGNGYTF. CDR3 DNA sequence: TGTGCCAGCAGTTACGGACAGGGGAATGGCTACACCTTC.

The chain employs TRBV9 and TRBJ1-3; 8 bases agree with TRBD1. Germline V CDR1 and CDR2: SGDLS, YYNGEE. V shed 4 bases and J 4 bases; nucleotides not matched to a gene: 4. The CDR3 is 14 residues long. The chain's CDR3 is CASSPGQEGNTIYF. The CDR3 coding sequence is TGTGCCAGCAGCCCGGGACAGGAGGGAAACACCATATATTTT.

The chain employs TRBV29-1 and TRBJ1-5, with a possible D match to TRBD1 (6 bases). Trimming left V 5 bases short and J 1 base short, with 9 bases between. The germline gives CDR1 SQVTM, CDR2 ANQGSEA. The CDR3 spans 13 residues. CDR3 sequence: CSVIGTSNQPQHF. The CDR3, as DNA: TGCAGCGTTATAGGGACAAGCAATCAGCCCCAGCATTTT.

The table lists this clone with many counts. This chain uses TRBV9 with TRBJ1-6, with 10 bases fitting TRBD1. J was trimmed by 7 bases and V by 3 bases; bases with no gene match: 7. CDR1 SGDLS and CDR2 YYNGEE come from the germline V gene. The CDR3 length is 16 residues. For the CDR3, the DNA is TGTGCCAGCAGCGCGACAGGGGGCGTTACGAATTCACCCCTCCACTTT. Protein: CASSATGGVTNSPLHF. Using reference TRBV9 and TRBJ1-6 for the parts outside the CDR3, the full variable domain is DSGVTQTPKHLITATGQRVTLRCSPRSGDLSVYWYQQSLDQGLQFLIQYYNGEERAKGNILERFSAQQFPDLHSELNLSSLELGDSALYFCASSATGGVTNSPLHFGNGTRLTVT.

This chain joins TRBV7-2 and TRBJ1-1; D gene ambiguous. This CDR3 is built from 15 residues. Trimming took 1 base from V and 0 from J, leaving 9 bases between them. The germline V gene encodes CDR1 SGHTA and CDR2 FQGNSA. This chain's CDR3 is CASSLVTDMNTEAFF. The CDR3 DNA reads as TGTGCCAGCAGCTTAGTTACAGACATGAACACTGAAGCTTTCTTT.

The chain couples TRBV24-1 to TRBJ2-7, with D possibly TRBD1 on 6 matching bases. With 10 bases removed from V and 10 bases from J, the gap between germline ends came to 16 bases. Germline-derived CDR1 and CDR2 are KGHDR and SFDVKD. The CDR3 covers 11 residues. DNA for the CDR3: TGTGCCACGGCATCCGGGGACAAACAGTACTTC. Residues: CATASGDKQYF.

This clone was observed a single time. The gene calls are TRBV28 and TRBJ2-4, with 7 bases lining up with TRBD1. Germline CDR1 is MDHEN and CDR2 is SYDVKM. The CDR3 sequence is 18 residues long. Unmatched junction bases numbered 14, after V lost 6 bases and J lost 0 bases. The CDR3 nucleotides read TGTGCCAGCAGCCACCGGGACAGAGGCCGAGCAGCCAAAAACATTCAGTACTTC. This gives the protein CASSHRDRGRAAKNIQYF.

The genes are TRBV18 and TRBJ2-1; 9 bases agree with TRBD2. This CDR3 has 15 residues. Trimming cost V 2 bases and J 6 bases; bases outside gene matches: 5. Germline V gene lookup returns CDR1 KGHSH and CDR2 LQKENI. CDR3 sequence reads: CASSPEAGGVNEQFF. The CDR3 nucleotides are TGTGCCAGCTCACCAGAAGCGGGGGGTGTCAATGAGCAGTTCTTC. The full variable domain, in which reference TRBV18 and TRBJ2-1 provide the parts outside the CDR3, is NAGVMQNPRHLVRRRGQEARLRCSPMKGHSHVYWYRQLPEEGLKFMVYLQKENIIDESGMPKERFSAEFPKEGPSILRIQQVVRGDSAAYFCASSPEAGGVNEQFFGPGTRLTVL.

In this sample, this clone turned up a few times. This same CDR3 is encoded by further DNA sequences in the sample. The rearrangement uses TRBV5-1 and TRBJ1-6; a possible D gene is TRBD1 (5 bases). V was trimmed by 0 bases and J by 10 bases, leaving 8 bases between them. The CDR3 runs 13 residues. CDR1 is SGHRS, CDR2 YFSETQ, per germline. CDR3 protein: CASSLAGYSPLHF. CDR3 nucleotides: TGCGCCAGCAGCTTGGCAGGGTACTCACCCCTCCACTTT.

Of note for this clone: Other DNA sequences in this specimen translate into the identical CDR3. The chain carries TRBV2 and TRBJ2-1; D is possibly TRBD2 (5 bases). This CDR3 spans 15 amino acids. V was shortened by 4 bases and J by 6 bases, with 16 bases between the two germline ends. Germline CDR1 and CDR2: SNHLY and FYNNEI. The DNA for the CDR3 is TGTGCCAGCAGTGTAGGCAGGCTAGCCGTCAATGAGCAGTTCTTC. It yields the protein CASSVGRLAVNEQFF. The whole variable domain, filled in from reference TRBV2 and TRBJ2-1, reads EPEVTQTPSHQVTQMGQEVILRCVPISNHLYFYWYRQILGQKVEFLVSFYNNEISEKSEIFDDQFSVERPDGSNFTLKIRSTKLEDSAMYFCASSVGRLAVNEQFFGPGTRLTVL.

The chain recombines TRBV28 with TRBJ1-4; 8 nucleotides line up with TRBD1. CDR1 MDHEN and CDR2 SYDVKM come from the germline V gene. Germline trimming cut 3 bases from V and 4 bases from J; bases unmatched to any gene: 10. The CDR3 sequence is 17 residues long. The CDR3 nucleotides read TGTGCCAGCAGTTTCCCCAGCAGGGGGCAGAATAATGAAAAACTGTTTTTT. This gives the protein CASSFPSRGQNNEKLFF.

The genes are TRBV6-5 and TRBJ1-6, with D perhaps matching TRBD1 (5 bases). Germline V lookup: CDR1 MNHEY, CDR2 SVGAGI. Trimming cost V 0 bases and J 8 bases, with 14 bases left between them. This CDR3 comprises 16 residues. The CDR3 bases are TGTGCCAGCAGTTACTCGGGGCCGCAAGACCATTCACCCCTCCACTTT. It is translated as CASSYSGPQDHSPLHF.

The chain has TRBV29-1 and TRBJ2-5; TRBD2 aligns across 7 bases. Germline V gene sequence: CDR1 SQVTM, CDR2 ANQGSEA. The J segment lost 5 bases and the V segment lost 6 bases, leaving 12 bases of the junction unmatched. The CDR3 sequence is 14 residues long. The CDR3 region is CSVDERGLRETQYF. The CDR3 nucleotides are TGCAGCGTGGACGAGCGGGGCCTCCGGGAGACCCAGTACTTC. The variable domain in full, with the rest retrieved from reference TRBV29-1 and TRBJ2-5, is SAVISQKPSRDICQRGTSLTIQCQVDSQVTMMFWYRQQPGQSLTLIATANQGSEATYESGFVIDKFPISRPNLTFSTLTVSNMSPEDSSIYLCSVDERGLRETQYFGPGTRLLVL.

CDR3 region: CAWSGSTGRGGFETDTQYF. CDR3 bases: TGTGCCTGGAGTGGGAGTACCGGCCGGGGGGGCTTTGAGACAGATACGCAGTATTTT. J is TRBJ2-3 and V is TRBV30; 8 bases are a match to TRBD2. This CDR3 comprises 19 residues. Germline trimming cut 1 base from V and 3 bases from J; bases unmatched to any gene: 18. Germline V gene data show CDR1 as GTSNPN and CDR2 as SVGIG (reference sequence).

This clone occurred a few times. The rearrangement uses TRBV4-1 and TRBJ2-2; TRBD2 aligns across 12 bases. Germline CDR1 reads MGHRA; CDR2 reads YSYEKL. The CDR3 covers 18 residues. V shed 4 bases, J shed 1 base, and the junction held 7 bases outside the gene matches. The CDR3 loop reads CASSRRLAGARNTGELFF. DNA for the CDR3: TGCGCCAGCAGCCGGCGACTAGCGGGGGCCAGGAACACCGGGGAGCTGTTTTTT.

The chain is built from TRBV6-1 and TRBJ1-2; D gene ambiguous. The CDR3 is 13 amino acids. Per germline, CDR1 MNHNS and CDR2 SASEGT. V was shortened by 3 bases and J by 0 bases, with 5 bases between the two germline ends. The CDR3 sequence is CASSDQANYGYTF. The CDR3 nucleotides read TGTGCCAGCAGTGACCAGGCTAACTATGGCTACACCTTC.

This chain connects TRBV30 to TRBJ2-5; 12 positions agree with TRBD2. Germline assignment: CDR1 GTSNPN and CDR2 SVGIG (reference sequence). V shed 5 bases and J 5 bases; nucleotides not matched to a gene: 3. The CDR3 is made up of 13 amino acids. Written as DNA, the CDR3 is TGTGCCTGGCTAGCGGGGGGGCCGGAGACCCAGTACTTC. Amino acid sequence: CAWLAGGPETQYF.

This clone appeared once. The chain joins TRBV6-5 to TRBJ1-1, with D perhaps matching TRBD1 (6 bases). The CDR3 is made up of 15 amino acids. Germline CDR1 and CDR2: MNHEY and SVGAGI. The V end lost 4 bases, the J end lost 7 bases, and 19 bases lay between the germline ends. CDR3 sequence: CASSSQGGFGREAFF. The CDR3 region has the DNA TGTGCCAGCAGTTCTCAAGGGGGTTTCGGGCGTGAAGCTTTCTTT.

This chain links TRBV6-2 or TRBV6-3 with TRBJ1-3; D ambiguous. The CDR3 totals 15 residues. The germline V and J ends were trimmed by 0 bases and 4 bases, with 10 bases remaining between them. Germline V gene lookup returns CDR1 MNHEY and CDR2 SVGEGT. CDR3 in amino acids: CASSYSVAAGNTIYF. CDR3 coding DNA: TGTGCCAGCAGTTACTCGGTAGCGGCCGGAAACACCATATATTTT.

The chain carries TRBV18 and TRBJ1-1, with 8 bases identical to TRBD1. The CDR3 has 16 amino acids. Germline lookup yields CDR1 KGHSH and CDR2 LQKENI. V dropped 4 bases and J dropped 5; count of bases not matched to a gene: 12. CDR3 protein: CASSQLKTGAGTEAFF. The CDR3 nucleotides read TGTGCCAGCTCACAGCTTAAGACAGGGGCCGGGACTGAAGCTTTCTTT.

J is TRBJ1-5 and V is TRBV28; D call uncertain. Germline V gives CDR1 MDHEN, CDR2 SYDVKM. Trimming cost V 11 bases and J 1 base, with 9 bases left between them. The CDR3 covers 12 residues. The CDR3 nucleotides read TGTGCCGGGAGTTCAAGCAATCAGCCCCAGCATTTT. Protein: CAGSSSNQPQHF.

The sample holds a few counts of this clone. The chain has TRBV7-2 and TRBJ2-1, with 12 nucleotides matching TRBD1. Per germline, CDR1 SGHTA and CDR2 FQGNSA. This CDR3 region has 19 residues. V shed 5 bases, J shed 0 bases, and the junction held 11 bases outside the gene matches. The CDR3 region is CASSAGTGGARGSYNEQFF. The CDR3 DNA is TGTGCCAGCAGCGCCGGGACAGGGGGCGCCCGGGGCTCCTACAATGAGCAGTTCTTC.